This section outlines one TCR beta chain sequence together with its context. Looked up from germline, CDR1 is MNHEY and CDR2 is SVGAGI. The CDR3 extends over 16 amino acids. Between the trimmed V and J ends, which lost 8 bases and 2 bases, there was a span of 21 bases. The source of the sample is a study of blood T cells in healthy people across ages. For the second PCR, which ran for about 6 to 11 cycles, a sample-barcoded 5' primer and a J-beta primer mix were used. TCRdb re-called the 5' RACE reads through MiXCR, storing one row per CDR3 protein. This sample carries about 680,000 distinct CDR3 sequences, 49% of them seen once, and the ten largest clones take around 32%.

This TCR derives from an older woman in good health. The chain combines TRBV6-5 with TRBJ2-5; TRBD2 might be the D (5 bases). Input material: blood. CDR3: CASPGERVVGQETQYF. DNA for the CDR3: TGTGCCAGCCCCGGGGAGCGCGTGGTCGGACAAGAGACCCAGTACTTC.